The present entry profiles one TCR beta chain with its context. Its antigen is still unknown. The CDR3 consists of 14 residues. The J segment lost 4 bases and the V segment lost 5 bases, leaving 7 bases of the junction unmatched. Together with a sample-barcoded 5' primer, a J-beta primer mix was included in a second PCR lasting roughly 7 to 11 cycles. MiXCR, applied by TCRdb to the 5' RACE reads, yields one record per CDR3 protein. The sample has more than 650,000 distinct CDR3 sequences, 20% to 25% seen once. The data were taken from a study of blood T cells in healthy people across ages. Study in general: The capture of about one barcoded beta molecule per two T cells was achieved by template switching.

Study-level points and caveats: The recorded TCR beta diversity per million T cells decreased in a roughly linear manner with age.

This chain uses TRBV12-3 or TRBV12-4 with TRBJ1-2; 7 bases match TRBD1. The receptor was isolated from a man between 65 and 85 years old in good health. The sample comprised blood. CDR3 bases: TGTGCCAGCAGTCTCCAACAGGGGTCCTATGGCTACACCTTC. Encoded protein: CASSLQQGSYGYTF.